Sequencing of this T cell receptor (beta chain) was carried out in a study of CD8+ T cells in alopecia areata. Study context: Twice daily, treated patients received 5 to 10 mg of oral tofacitinib. It was 6 to 18 months of tofacitinib, and then there were 6 months off drug.

The trim removed 1 base at V and 9 bases at J, leaving 5 bases unmatched. The CDR3 is made up of 14 amino acids. Germline CDR1 and CDR2: LNHDA and SQIVND (reference sequence). Overall study results and limits: The study also sequences resident alphabeta T cells of normal skin in scalp samples.

Sampling of alopecia areata patients yielded lesional scalp punch biopsies as well as peripheral blood. RNA was extracted and reverse transcribed into cDNA as the sequencing template. Libraries were prepared by immunoSEQ multiplex PCR; TCRdb keeps only in-frame clonotypes and omits some of them. This sample has 110,000 to 150,000 clones, with approximately 49% found just once. For this clone: No antigen is known for it.

This receptor was taken from a human donor with alopecia areata. The sample here was CD4+ T cells sorted from blood, taken at week 0. The V gene is TRBV19, the J gene TRBJ2-1; TRBD2 aligns across 8 bases. The CDR3 is CASSIAGGPGEQFF. DNA for the CDR3: TGTGCCAGTAGTATAGCGGGAGGGCCCGGTGAGCAGTTCTTC.